The 11 T cell receptor beta chains listed next were all sequenced from one sample in a study of blood T cell repertoires in COVID-19. Generated by immunoSEQ multiplex PCR, the TCRdb table keeps only in-frame clones and is missing some. The table records tens of thousands of clones, 83% of them present only once. Source material: peripheral blood. All receptors come from a man aged 45 to 65 with COVID-19, enrolled during active disease.

The chain carries TRBV30 and TRBJ1-3; weak D call: TRBD1 (6 bases). The CDR3 length is 15 residues. Trimming left V 2 bases short and J 4 bases short, with 15 bases between. The V gene's germline CDR1 is GTSNPN and CDR2 SVGIG (reference sequence). In nucleotides, the CDR3 is TGTGCCTGGAGTCCCGGGGGGGCGCAAGGAAACACCATATATTTT. Translating gives CAWSPGGAQGNTIYF. Variable domain in full (rest from reference TRBV30 and TRBJ1-3): SQTIHQWPATLVQPVGSPLSLECTVEGTSNPNLYWYRQAAGRGLQLLFYSVGIGQISSEVPQNLSASRPQDRQFILSSKKLLLSDSGFYLCAWSPGGAQGNTIYFGEGSWLTVV.

The chain employs TRBV6-5 and TRBJ2-7, with D possibly being TRBD1 (6 bases). The germline V and J ends were trimmed by 6 bases and 4 bases, with 19 bases remaining between them. The CDR3 covers 15 residues. Germline V gene sequence: CDR1 MNHEY, CDR2 SVGAGI. CDR3 in amino acids: CASSRDGTSQYEQYF. In DNA, the CDR3 is TGTGCCAGCAGCCGGGACGGGACATCACAATACGAGCAGTACTTC.

The V call is TRBV9, the J call TRBJ1-1; TRBD1 matches at 10 bases. Per germline, CDR1 SGDLS and CDR2 YYNGEE. With 6 bases clipped from V and 0 bases from J, the junction kept 8 bases outside the gene matches. This CDR3 comprises 16 residues. This CDR3 is CASTRQGAVLNTEAFF. The CDR3 nucleotides are TGTGCCAGCACCAGACAGGGGGCTGTTCTGAACACTGAAGCTTTCTTT. The variable domain in full, with the rest retrieved from reference TRBV9 and TRBJ1-1, is DSGVTQTPKHLITATGQRVTLRCSPRSGDLSVYWYQQSLDQGLQFLIQYYNGEERAKGNILERFSAQQFPDLHSELNLSSLELGDSALYFCASTRQGAVLNTEAFFGQGTRLTVV.

The rearrangement uses TRBV5-1 and TRBJ2-5, with D possibly matching TRBD1 (6 bases). Between the trimmed V and J ends, which lost 5 bases and 5 bases, there was a span of 13 bases. This CDR3 has 13 amino acids. CDR1 and CDR2 from the germline V gene are SGHRS and YFSETQ. The CDR3 DNA reads TGCGCCAGCAGTGTACAGGGTTACGAGACCCAGTACTTC. It yields the protein CASSVQGYETQYF. Using reference TRBV5-1 and TRBJ2-5 for the parts outside the CDR3, the full variable domain is KAGVTQTPRYLIKTRGQQVTLSCSPISGHRSVSWYQQTPGQGLQFLFEYFSETQRNKGNFPGRFSGRQFSNSRSEMNVSTLELGDSALYLCASSVQGYETQYFGPGTRLLVL.

The chain recombines TRBV7-2 with TRBJ2-1; D ambiguous. With 1 base removed from V and 0 bases from J, the gap between germline ends came to 7 bases. The germline V gene has CDR1 SGHTA and CDR2 FQGNSA. CDR3 size: 15 residues. The CDR3 bases are TGTGCCAGCAGCTTAGACAGAAGCTCCTACAATGAGCAGTTCTTC. Translated, it gives CASSLDRSSYNEQFF.

The CDR3 loop reads CASSLWTGGPATEAFF. The CDR3 DNA follows: TGTGCCAGCAGCTTATGGACAGGGGGCCCCGCCACTGAAGCTTTCTTT. V usage is TRBV7-9 and J usage is TRBJ1-1, with 11 bases that match TRBD1. J gave up 4 bases and V 2 bases, and 6 bases lay outside the gene matches. Germline CDR1 and CDR2: SEHNR and FQNEAQ (reference sequence). The CDR3 is 16 residues long.

The rearrangement joins TRBV21-1 to TRBJ2-7; no DNA check was done on the table's D call, TRBD1. TRBV21-1 is a pseudogene. CDR3 length: 15 residues. The chain's CDR3 is CASKTEGVTSYEQYF. The CDR3 region has the DNA TGTGCCAGCAAAACAGAAGGGGTTACCTCCTACGAGCAGTACTTC.

The chain couples TRBV3-1 (or the pseudogene TRBV3-2) to TRBJ2-3, with D hard to call. V lost 0 bases, J lost 4 bases, and 5 bases lay in between. From germline, CDR1 is LGHDT and CDR2 YNNKEL (reference sequence). The CDR3 length is 13 residues. Here the CDR3 DNA reads TGTGCCAGCAGCCAAGATCGGGCAGATACGCAGTATTTT. Amino acids: CASSQDRADTQYF.

This chain links TRBV10-2 with TRBJ2-1; 8 bases map to TRBD2. Germline V gene sequence: CDR1 WSHSY, CDR2 SAAADI. The CDR3 is 12 amino acids. Trimming removed 7 bases from V and 8 bases from J; junction bases left unmatched: 4. The CDR3 spells CASIGRGDEQFF. The DNA of the CDR3 is TGCGCCAGCATCGGGAGGGGTGATGAGCAGTTCTTC.

The chain is built from TRBV28 and TRBJ1-6; TRBD1 aligns across 7 bases. The CDR3 runs to 16 residues. CDR1 and CDR2 (germline): MDHEN, SYDVKM. V lost 4 bases and J lost 7; bases outside the gene matches: 10. The CDR3 DNA follows: TGTGCCAGCAGTTCAATTTCGGGACAGCCAAATTCACCCCTCCACTTT. It yields the protein CASSSISGQPNSPLHF. The full variable domain, in which reference TRBV28 and TRBJ1-6 provide the parts outside the CDR3, is DVKVTQSSRYLVKRTGEKVFLECVQDMDHENMFWYRQDPGLGLRLIYFSYDVKMKEKGDIPEGYSVSREKKERFSLILESASTNQTSMYLCASSSISGQPNSPLHFGNGTRLTVT.

This clone showed up just a few times. This chain uses TRBV7-2 with TRBJ1-1; 10 positions agree with TRBD1. V lost 1 base and J lost 11; bases outside the gene matches: 13. Germline CDR1 SGHTA, CDR2 FQGNSA. The CDR3 is 16 residues long. The CDR3 coding sequence is TGTGCCAGCAGCTTAGAGACAGGGGGCGGTTTAGTTAAGGCTTTCTTT. It codes for CASSLETGGGLVKAFF.